The TCR beta chain described here comes from a study of blood T cell repertoires in COVID-19. Study-wide context: The origin of the acute and convalescent COVID-19 samples was the United States, Italy and Spain. T cells, B-cell-depleted T cells, or PBMCs provided the cDNA or gDNA that served as material.

In the study's own analysis: The assay estimated nucleated cells by amplifying reference gene primers. Method: immunoSEQ multiplex PCR; TCRdb's copy keeps in-frame clones and lacks some. V and J calls and clone size are as listed in that table; D and trimming were resolved from the DNA. The sample yields more than 90,000 clones, 87% seen once. The Seattle patients joined while their infection was active and were tracked longitudinally afterward. The germline V gene encodes CDR1 MNHEY and CDR2 SVGAGI. The CDR3 is 15 amino acids. The V end lost 6 bases, the J end lost 4 bases, and 13 bases lay between the germline ends.

This chain links TRBV6-5 with TRBJ2-6; D remains ambiguous. Sequencing was done on a sample of peripheral blood. The sequence was obtained from a woman aged 55-70 years with COVID-19, enrolled during active disease. CDR3 DNA sequence: TGTGCCAGCAGCCCGGAGAGCGCCGGGGCCAACGTCCTGACTTTC. Translating gives CASSPESAGANVLTF.